This T cell receptor beta chain was captured in a study of identical twins. Broader study findings: In monozygotic twins, models underestimated the sharing of out-of-frame TCR alpha. Twins shared out-of-frame alpha sequences with excess low generation probability. Memory repertoires showed no such pattern, whereas abundant cord blood beta clonotypes carried fewer insertions.

TCRdb analysed the 5' RACE reads with MiXCR anew, one entry per CDR3 protein. Here the sample spans roughly 1.6 million distinct CDR3 sequences, 32% being singletons. For this clonotype: The antigen remains undetermined.

Trimming shortened V by 1 base and J by 4 bases, and 11 bases separated the two germline ends. The CDR3 length is 14 residues. Germline V gives CDR1 SGDLS, CDR2 YYNGEE. The rearrangement joins TRBV9 to TRBJ1-1; D uncertain. Sequencing input: cord blood. This receptor was identified in a newborn girl in good health. CDR3 DNA sequence: TGTGCCAGCAGCGTACGGGGATGGGGCACTGAAGCTTTCTTT. Protein sequence: CASSVRGWGTEAFF.